The 32 T cell receptor beta chains in this list originate from one sample, sequenced in a study of T cells in Graves' hyperthyroidism and ophthalmopathy. RNA transcripts provided the source from which TCR beta CDR3 regions were amplified. The HTBI primer set drove a first-round RT-PCR of the TCR CDR3. One entry per CDR3 protein results from TCRdb running MiXCR on the multiplex PCR reads. The data contain 370,000 or so distinct CDR3 sequences, roughly 25% of them seen just once; the ten biggest clones take up around 70%. Sequencing was carried out using blood. These receptors all come from a man in his fifties with Graves' hyperthyroidism.

The chain links TRBV19 to TRBJ2-5; D remains unclear. Trimming stripped 3 bases from V and 0 bases from J, with 11 bases between. CDR1 LNHDA and CDR2 SQIVND come from the germline V gene (reference sequence). There are 15 residues in the CDR3. DNA of the CDR3: TGTGCCAGTAGTATGAAGATCTTGTACCAAGAGACCCAGTACTTC. Translating it yields CASSMKILYQETQYF.

This sequence joins TRBV19 and TRBJ2-5, with TRBD2 matching 10 bases. CDR1 and CDR2 (germline): LNHDA, SQIVND (reference sequence). This CDR3 is 13 amino acids long. V was clipped by 8 bases and J by 4 bases; unmatched bases: 4. The CDR3 reads CASAASGRETQYF. CDR3 nucleotide sequence: TGTGCCAGTGCGGCTAGCGGGAGAGAGACCCAGTACTTC.

The chain links TRBV12-5 to TRBJ2-7, with 11 bases identical to TRBD2. CDR1 and CDR2 from the germline V gene are LGHNT and FRNRAP. Trimming took 0 bases from V and 9 from J; bases not matched to a gene: 16. This CDR3 is built from 18 residues. CDR3 nucleotides: TGTGCTAGTGGTTTGGTACTCCCCGGGCTAGCGGGGGGTCGGCGGCAGTACTTC. Its protein is CASGLVLPGLAGGRRQYF.

V usage is TRBV7-8 and J usage is TRBJ1-6, with TRBD1 matching over 7 bases. This CDR3 region has 16 residues. Germline values: CDR1 SGHVS, CDR2 FQNEAQ. The V and J ends lost 6 bases and 6 bases, in that order; junction bases with no gene match: 11. The CDR3 spells CASRSSTGTVNSPLHF. CDR3 nucleotide sequence: TGTGCCAGCAGATCGAGCACCGGGACAGTTAATTCACCCCTCCACTTT.

This clonotype was observed many times. The chain links TRBV12-3 or TRBV12-4 to TRBJ1-2, with D uncertain. This CDR3 comprises 9 residues. The V end lost 8 bases, the J end lost 9 bases, and 7 bases lay between the germline ends. The CDR3 DNA is TGTGCCAGCGGGTCAAGCTACACCTTC. This codes for CASGSSYTF.

This clonotype came up a few times. V usage is TRBV2 and J usage is TRBJ1-5; unclear D gene. The CDR3 runs to 15 residues. Trimming left V 5 bases short and J 4 bases short, with 15 bases between. Germline CDR1 SNHLY, CDR2 FYNNEI. The CDR3 is CASSWAGGRNQPQHF. The CDR3 DNA is TGTGCCAGCAGTTGGGCAGGAGGCCGGAATCAGCCCCAGCATTTT.

The chain links TRBV5-1 to TRBJ2-7, with 12 bases matching TRBD1. This CDR3 spans 15 amino acids. The V gene end was trimmed by 3 bases and the J gene end by 7 bases; junction bases not matched to a gene: 8. In germline, CDR1 is SGHRS, CDR2 YFSETQ. CDR3 DNA sequence: TGCGCCAGCAGCTGGGGACAGGGGGCCGGTTGGGAGCAGTACTTC. This encodes CASSWGQGAGWEQYF.

The V gene is TRBV7-9, the J gene TRBJ1-4; D is unclear. The V and J ends lost 6 bases and 1 base respectively, with 3 bases between them. The CDR3 loop spans 12 amino acids. Germline values: CDR1 SEHNR, CDR2 FQNEAQ (reference sequence). This CDR3 reads CASRITNEKLFF. The CDR3 bases are TGTGCCAGCAGGATAACTAATGAAAAACTGTTTTTT.

This clonotype came up a few times. The chain uses TRBV5-1 and TRBJ2-1; TRBD2 aligns across 14 bases. Germline V gene lookup returns CDR1 SGHRS and CDR2 YFSETQ. Trimming removed 2 bases from V and 2 bases from J; junction bases left unmatched: 3. The CDR3 contains 17 residues. The CDR3 bases are TGCGCCAGCAGCTTAGGGACTAGCGGGAGAGCCTACAATGAGCAGTTCTTC. Its translation is CASSLGTSGRAYNEQFF.

The chain recombines TRBV6-1 with TRBJ2-2, with 8 positions matching TRBD1. Looked up from germline, CDR1 is MNHNS and CDR2 is SASEGT. The CDR3 totals 15 residues. V shed 7 bases and J 5 bases; nucleotides not matched to a gene: 9. CDR3 DNA sequence: TGTGCCAGCACCCCAAGGACAGGGCCGACCGGGGAGCTGTTTTTT. This codes for CASTPRTGPTGELFF.

This clonotype occurred a few times. The rearrangement links TRBV3-1 to TRBJ2-7; D ambiguous. CDR1 is LGHDT and CDR2 is YNNKEL in the germline V gene (reference sequence). Trimming removed 4 bases from V and 5 bases from J, with 18 bases in between. The CDR3 extends over 15 amino acids. The CDR3 region is CASSPELRVLDEQYF. CDR3 nucleotides: TGTGCCAGCAGCCCTGAGCTTAGGGTGTTGGACGAGCAGTACTTC.

This chain uses TRBV12-3 or TRBV12-4 with TRBJ2-7; D remains ambiguous. Trimming cost V 3 bases and J 6 bases, with 12 bases left between them. The CDR3 totals 13 residues. CDR3 nucleotides: TGTGCCAGCAGTTTCGGTCGGATCGGCGAGCAGTACTTC. Its translation: CASSFGRIGEQYF.

This clonotype was seen only a few times. The V gene is TRBV28, the J gene TRBJ1-2, with a weak D call TRBD1 (5 bases). The CDR3 is made up of 13 amino acids. Per germline, CDR1 MDHEN and CDR2 SYDVKM. V lost 2 bases and J lost 8, with 12 bases in between. CDR3 sequence reads: CASSLVSGRGYTF. The DNA of the CDR3 is TGTGCCAGCAGTTTAGTGTCAGGGAGAGGCTACACCTTC.

This clonotype was recorded at least ten times. The chain has TRBV3-1 and TRBJ2-5, with D uncertain. Germline CDR1 is LGHDT and CDR2 is YNNKEL (reference sequence). This CDR3 has 13 residues. Trimming pared 1 base from V and 4 bases from J, leaving 7 bases between. The CDR3 loop is CASSQVVIETQYF. The CDR3 DNA follows: TGTGCCAGCAGCCAAGTGGTCATAGAGACCCAGTACTTC.

V usage is TRBV27 and J usage is TRBJ2-7; D may be TRBD1 or TRBD2 (5 bases each). The germline CDR1 and CDR2 sequences are MNHEY and SMNVEV (reference sequence). Trimming removed 5 bases at V and 3 bases at J, with 17 bases between. This CDR3 has 15 amino acids. CDR3 DNA: TGTGCCAGCAGTCCCAGGGCCTCGGGGCGCTACGAGCAGTACTTC. This codes for CASSPRASGRYEQYF.

Worth noting for this clonotype: This sequence may be a read error, since a much larger clone differs from it by one base. The chain carries TRBV2 and TRBJ2-7; D might be TRBD2 (5 bases). The germline CDR1 and CDR2 sequences are SNHLY and FYNNEI. The CDR3 is 14 residues long. V lost 2 bases, J lost 2 bases, and 10 bases lay in between. The CDR3 sequence is CASSELPEAYEQYF. The CDR3 nucleotides are TGTGCCAGCAGTGAACTACCGGAGGCCTACGAGCAGTACTTC.

This clonotype was detected many times. The chain combines TRBV28 with TRBJ2-1; no definite D call. Germline lookup yields CDR1 MDHEN and CDR2 SYDVKM. V lost 5 bases, J lost 4 bases, and 12 bases lay in between. There are 14 residues in the CDR3. CDR3 amino acids: CASSEARPYNEQFF. In DNA, the CDR3 is TGTGCCAGCAGTGAGGCCCGACCGTACAATGAGCAGTTCTTC.

The chain carries TRBV28 and TRBJ1-5, with a tentative D call TRBD1 (5 bases). Germline lookup yields CDR1 MDHEN and CDR2 SYDVKM. This CDR3 has 14 amino acids. V was trimmed by 2 bases and J by 8 bases, leaving 13 bases between them. CDR3 amino acids: CASSLNGGEEPQHF. CDR3 in DNA: TGTGCCAGCAGTTTAAACGGGGGGGAGGAGCCCCAGCATTTT.

This clonotype was detected once. The genes are TRBV9 and TRBJ1-1, with a tentative D call TRBD1 (5 bases). The germline CDR1 and CDR2 sequences are SGDLS and YYNGEE. The V end lost 4 bases, the J end lost 8 bases, and 12 bases lay between the germline ends. The CDR3 contains 12 residues. The CDR3 DNA sequence: TGTGCCAGCAGCCCGAGGGACGGGGAAGCTTTCTTT. The encoded protein is CASSPRDGEAFF.

Concerning this clonotype itself: A much larger clone is a single base away; this may be a read error. The chain combines TRBV7-3 with TRBJ2-7; D assignment may be TRBD1 or TRBD2 (5 bases each). Trimming took off 3 bases at V and 6 bases at J, with 18 bases between the two ends. The CDR3 loop spans 15 amino acids. The germline V gene encodes CDR1 SGHTA and CDR2 FQGTGA. CDR3 coding DNA: TGTGCCAGCAGCTTCGCGTACGGGGCCCAGGGCGAGCAGTACTTC. Amino acids: CASSFAYGAQGEQYF.

The V gene is TRBV27, the J gene TRBJ2-1; D remains unclear. The germline gives CDR1 MNHEY, CDR2 SMNVEV (reference sequence). The CDR3 runs 17 residues. Trimming removed 1 base at V and 0 bases at J, with 13 bases between. CDR3 bases: TGTGCCAGCAGTTTATTAAGCTTGGTCAGCTCCTACAATGAGCAGTTCTTC. Translating gives CASSLLSLVSSYNEQFF.

This clonotype was seen many times. The chain links TRBV7-2 to TRBJ2-3; 7 bases align to TRBD2. CDR3 length: 13 amino acids. CDR1 is SGHTA and CDR2 is FQGNSA in the germline V gene. The ends lost 6 bases at V and 5 bases at J; junction bases unmatched: 5. The CDR3 reads CASRLGGIDTQYF. CDR3 nucleotide sequence: TGTGCCAGCAGACTGGGAGGGATAGATACGCAGTATTTT. Using reference TRBV7-2 and TRBJ2-3 for the parts outside the CDR3, the full variable domain is GAGVSQSPSNKVTEKGKDVELRCDPISGHTALYWYRQSLGQGLEFLIYFQGNSAPDKSGLPSDRFSAERTGGSVSTLTIQRTQQEDSAVYLCASRLGGIDTQYFGPGTRLTVL.

Worth noting for this clonotype: Germline is not matched at one junction end, which may reflect a read error. V gene TRBV7-9 combines with J gene TRBJ1-1; D unclear. This CDR3 has 15 amino acids. CDR1 is SEHNR, CDR2 FQNEAQ, per germline (reference sequence). The CDR3 nucleotides read TGTACCAGCAGCTTATTAGCGGGCATGAACACTGAAGCTTTCTTT. Translating it yields CTSSLLAGMNTEAFF.

This clonotype has more than one count but fewer than ten. The chain has TRBV7-9 and TRBJ2-1; D may correspond to TRBD1 or TRBD2 (5 bases each). This CDR3 comprises 11 residues. V lost 5 bases to trimming and J lost 12 bases, with 11 bases between them. The germline gives CDR1 SEHNR, CDR2 FQNEAQ (reference sequence). As DNA, the CDR3 is TGTGCCAGCAGCCCGGGGCCGCGGCAGTTCTTC. Translating gives CASSPGPRQFF. Looking up the rest from reference TRBV7-9 and TRBJ2-1 gives the full variable domain: DTGVSQNPRHKITKRGQNVTFRCDPISEHNRLYWYRQTLGQGPEFLTYFQNEAQLEKSRLLSDRFSAERPKGSFSTLEIQRTEQGDSAMYLCASSPGPRQFFGPGTRLTVL.

This clonotype has more than one count but fewer than ten. The chain combines TRBV29-1 with TRBJ1-2, with TRBD1 identical over 12 bases. Germline trimming cut 1 base from V and 6 bases from J; bases unmatched to any gene: 15. The CDR3 totals 18 residues. Germline loops: CDR1 SQVTM, CDR2 ANQGSEA. The CDR3 DNA reads TGCAGCGTTGAAGCCGCGCCGGGACAGGGGGCGTACGGCCATGGCTACACCTTC. It codes for CSVEAAPGQGAYGHGYTF.

This clonotype has more than one count but fewer than ten. This rearrangement joins TRBV7-2 to TRBJ2-7, with a possible D match to TRBD2 (5 bases). The germline V and J ends were trimmed by 7 bases and 2 bases, with 9 bases remaining between them. There are 12 residues in the CDR3. Germline V gene sequence: CDR1 SGHTA, CDR2 FQGNSA. The CDR3 sequence is CASNRDTYEQYF. CDR3 DNA: TGTGCCAGCAACCGGGATACCTACGAGCAGTACTTC.

The count of this clonotype is one. The chain employs TRBV28 and TRBJ2-5; TRBD2 agrees at 10 bases. With V trimmed by 1 base and J by 4 bases, 6 bases remained unmatched. Germline assignment: CDR1 MDHEN and CDR2 SYDVKM. CDR3 length: 16 residues. This CDR3 reads CASSLSSVAGGETQYF. The CDR3, as DNA: TGTGCCAGCAGTTTATCCTCGGTAGCGGGAGGAGAGACCCAGTACTTC.

This sequence joins TRBV7-9 and TRBJ2-5; D perhaps matches TRBD1 (5 bases). Trimming removed 7 bases from V and 5 bases from J, with 11 bases in between. The CDR3 has 12 residues. In germline, CDR1 is SEHNR, CDR2 FQNEAQ (reference sequence). CDR3 nucleotide sequence: TGTGCCAGCAAAGGGGATTCGGAGACCCAGTACTTC. The encoded protein is CASKGDSETQYF.

This clonotype was detected a few times. The J gene is TRBJ2-1, the V gene TRBV28, with TRBD2 as a possible D gene (5 bases). Per germline, CDR1 MDHEN and CDR2 SYDVKM. The CDR3 is 15 amino acids. The V end was cut by 6 bases, the J end by 1 base, with 13 bases between. CDR3 DNA: TGTGCCAGCAGCGAGGGAGTTCCTTCCTACAATGAGCAGTTCTTC. This codes for CASSEGVPSYNEQFF.

V and J are TRBV6-1 and TRBJ1-1; D ambiguous. Germline values: CDR1 MNHNS, CDR2 SASEGT. The germline V and J ends were trimmed by 5 bases and 2 bases, with 12 bases remaining between them. The length of the CDR3 is 14 residues. CDR3 in amino acids: CASSRTTDNTEAFF. Here the CDR3 DNA reads TGTGCCAGCAGTCGCACCACTGATAACACTGAAGCTTTCTTT.

The rearrangement joins TRBV12-3 or TRBV12-4 to TRBJ2-2; 12 nucleotides line up with TRBD1. This CDR3 comprises 17 residues. Trimming took 7 bases from V and 0 from J; bases not matched to a gene: 6. The CDR3 here is CASMGDRGRPNTGELFF. The CDR3 DNA follows: TGTGCCAGCATGGGGGACAGGGGGCGGCCGAACACCGGGGAGCTGTTTTTT.

Regarding this clonotype: Sequence at one end of the junction differs from germline and may be a read error. V is TRBV7-2 and J is TRBJ1-2; 7 bases align to TRBD1. The CDR3 length is 16 residues. Germline-derived CDR1 and CDR2 are SGHTA and FQGNSA. For the CDR3, the DNA is TGCGCCAGCAGCCAAGTTTCCATCGGGACAGAATATGGCTACACCTTC. It translates to CASSQVSIGTEYGYTF. The whole variable domain, remainder taken from reference TRBV7-2 and TRBJ1-2, is GAGVSQSPSNKVTEKGKDVELRCDPISGHTALYWYRQSLGQGLEFLIYFQGNSAPDKSGLPSDRFSAERTGGSVSTLTIQRTQQEDSAVYLCASSQVSIGTEYGYTFGSGTRLTVV.